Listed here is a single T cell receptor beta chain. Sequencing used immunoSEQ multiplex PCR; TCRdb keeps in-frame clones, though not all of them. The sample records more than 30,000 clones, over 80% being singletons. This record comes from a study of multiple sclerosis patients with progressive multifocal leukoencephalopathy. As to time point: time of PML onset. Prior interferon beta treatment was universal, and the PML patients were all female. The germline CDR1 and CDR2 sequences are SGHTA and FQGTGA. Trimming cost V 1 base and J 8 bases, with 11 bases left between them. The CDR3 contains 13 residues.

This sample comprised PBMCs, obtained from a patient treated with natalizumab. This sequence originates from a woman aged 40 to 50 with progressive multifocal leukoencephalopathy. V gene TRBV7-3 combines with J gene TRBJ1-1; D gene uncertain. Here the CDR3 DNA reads TGTGCCAGCAGCTTAAGTCTGACGGGGGAAGCTTTCTTT. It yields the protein CASSLSLTGEAFF.